This T cell receptor beta chain was captured by sequencing in a study of spatial heterogeneity in lung cancer. As to time point: sample taken at primary tumor resection. The authors sequenced whole RNA from tumor, nontumor lung or frozen PBMC without sorting. Some 72 TRACERx patients with early, untreated non-small cell lung cancer donated samples. Every TCR cDNA molecule carried a tag that served as a unique molecular identifier. TCRdb redid the calling of the 5' RACE reads with MiXCR, one entry per CDR3 protein. The table has around 41,000 distinct CDR3 sequences, around 7.1% seen once. Findings of the study overall: Blood contained ubiquitous expanded tumor TCRs more at resection than at follow-up.

At least ten counts were recorded for this clonotype. Its specificity is not known. The V gene's germline CDR1 is MNHEY and CDR2 SVGEGT. The CDR3 length is 14 residues. Between the trimmed V and J ends, which lost 7 bases and 7 bases, there was a span of 20 bases. The TCR sequence derives from a female donor with early-stage non-small cell lung cancer. The specimen was PBMCs, collected at surgery. This chain links TRBV6-2 or TRBV6-3 with TRBJ2-7; a possible D gene is TRBD2 (6 bases). DNA for the CDR3: TGTGCCAGCAACTCCGAGCGGGCCTCGGGGGAGCAGTACTTC. This encodes CASNSERASGEQYF.